The clone carrying this T cell receptor beta chain was seen only a few times. The length of the CDR3 is 17 residues. In germline, CDR1 is SGHDT, CDR2 YYEEEE. V lost 0 bases and J lost 2; bases outside the gene matches: 2. The sample originates from a study of T cells after yellow fever vaccination. Whole-study context: When fractions had low cell numbers, they were prepared with SMART-Seq v4 Ultra Low Input.

TCRdb re-derived calls from the 5' RACE reads in MiXCR, one entry per CDR3 protein. The sample lists about 510,000 distinct CDR3 sequences, around a fifth seen once, with about a sixth in the top ten. This receptor was taken from a man aged 18 to 29 who received the YFV17D yellow fever vaccine. This chain connects TRBV5-6 to TRBJ2-5, with 15 bases aligning to TRBD2. Specimen: PBMCs, collected approximately 22 days after the first yellow fever vaccination. The CDR3 DNA reads as TGTGCCAGCAGCTTGGCCGGGACTAGCGGGGGGCAAGAGACCCAGTACTTC. Translated: CASSLAGTSGGQETQYF.